Shown below are 29 T cell receptor beta chains from a single sample sequenced in a study of shared clonotypes between healthy human individuals. Here immunoSEQ multiplex PCR was the method, and the copy in TCRdb shows in-frame clones only, minus some. The table lists 550,000 to 800,000 clones, 90% of them singletons. Source material: memory CD8+ T cells from PBMCs. Subset indicated: CD45RO+ cells pooled with CCR7-negative TemRA cells. These receptors were collected from a man younger than 35 in good health. Some clones in this sample may be carry-over from other donors' samples.

Only one count was recorded for this clone. The rearrangement links TRBV4-3 to TRBJ1-5; D unclear. Trimming shortened V by 4 bases and J by 6 bases, and 19 bases separated the two germline ends. The CDR3 runs to 16 residues. CDR1 is LGHNA, CDR2 YSLEER, per germline. The CDR3 sequence is CASSPAAGGEGQPQHF. For the CDR3, the DNA is TGCGCCAGCAGCCCCGCCGCCGGTGGAGAGGGTCAGCCCCAGCATTTT.

J is TRBJ1-1 and V is TRBV7-9; TRBD1 matches 8 bases. V was pared by 0 bases and J by 0 bases, with 6 bases of the junction left unmatched. Germline loops: CDR1 SEHNR, CDR2 FQNEAQ (reference sequence). The CDR3 is 17 residues long. The CDR3 here is CASSLALQGAMNTEAFF. As DNA, the CDR3 is TGTGCCAGCAGCTTAGCGCTTCAGGGGGCCATGAACACTGAAGCTTTCTTT.

V and J are TRBV29-1 and TRBJ1-3; no clear D gene. Trimming left V 7 bases short and J 0 bases short, with 10 bases between. CDR3 size: 13 residues. The germline CDR1 and CDR2 sequences are SQVTM and ANQGSEA. The CDR3 region has the DNA TGCAGCGCCCCACTCGACTCTGGAAACACCATATATTTT. Protein product: CSAPLDSGNTIYF.

J is TRBJ1-1 and V is TRBV5-1; the D gene is possibly TRBD1 (5 bases). With 3 bases removed from V and 1 base from J, the gap between germline ends came to 10 bases. The germline V gene encodes CDR1 SGHRS and CDR2 YFSETQ. This CDR3 is 14 amino acids long. CDR3 amino acids: CASSWVGGNTEAFF. The DNA for the CDR3 is TGCGCCAGCAGCTGGGTCGGGGGGAACACTGAAGCTTTCTTT.

This clone has only one observation. This rearrangement joins TRBV28 to TRBJ1-1, with a tentative D call TRBD1 (5 bases). Germline values: CDR1 MDHEN, CDR2 SYDVKM. The CDR3 runs 15 residues. Trimming removed 3 bases at V and 5 bases at J, with 16 bases between. The CDR3 sequence: CASSFRGPAGTEAFF. The CDR3 DNA is TGTGCCAGCAGTTTTCGGGGCCCTGCGGGGACTGAAGCTTTCTTT.

The chain carries TRBV11-3 and TRBJ2-1, with D hard to call. Trimming stripped 7 bases from V and 6 bases from J, with 13 bases between. Germline CDR1 reads SGHNT; CDR2 reads YENEEA. CDR3 length: 13 residues. The CDR3 DNA follows: TGTGCCAGCAAGGCCAGGCTCTCCAATGAGCAGTTCTTC. It codes for CASKARLSNEQFF.

The chain uses TRBV28 and TRBJ2-7, with D hard to call. The CDR3 loop spans 13 amino acids. V lost 3 bases and J lost 7, with 13 bases in between. Germline CDR1 reads MDHEN; CDR2 reads SYDVKM. CDR3: CASSFPHPHEQYF. In DNA form, the CDR3 reads TGTGCCAGCAGTTTCCCCCATCCACATGAGCAGTACTTC.

This chain joins TRBV5-1 and TRBJ1-4, with D unresolved. The CDR3 is made up of 14 amino acids. Germline values: CDR1 SGHRS, CDR2 YFSETQ. V lost 0 bases, J lost 4 bases, and 7 bases lay in between. CDR3 sequence: CASSLEGVNEKLFF. CDR3 DNA: TGCGCCAGCAGCTTGGAAGGAGTTAATGAAAAACTGTTTTTT.

The V gene is TRBV9, the J gene TRBJ2-5; 8 bases line up with TRBD2. Germline trimming cut 4 bases from V and 5 bases from J; bases unmatched to any gene: 19. Germline V gene lookup returns CDR1 SGDLS and CDR2 YYNGEE. CDR3 length equals 18 residues. As DNA, the CDR3 is TGTGCCAGCAGCCCGTATATGGAGGGCGGGAGGAGGCGGGAGACCCAGTACTTC. Translation: CASSPYMEGGRRRETQYF.

The chain has TRBV5-1 and TRBJ2-2, with D possibly called TRBD1 or TRBD2 (5 bases each). CDR3 size: 13 residues. Looked up from germline, CDR1 is SGHRS and CDR2 is YFSETQ. Deletions cut 5 bases from V and 17 bases from J, with 22 bases between. In DNA, the CDR3 is TGCGCCAGCAGGGGACCTCCGTGGTGGACTCTCTTTTTT. As protein: CASRGPPWWTLFF.

The chain combines TRBV7-8 with TRBJ1-1; tentative D call: TRBD1 (6 bases). This CDR3 has 14 residues. Germline V gene sequence: CDR1 SGHVS, CDR2 FQNEAQ. Trimming took 4 bases from V and 2 from J, leaving 11 bases between them. The CDR3 sequence is CASSYREGNTEAFF. The CDR3 DNA follows: TGTGCCAGCAGCTACAGGGAAGGTAACACTGAAGCTTTCTTT.

The gene calls are TRBV7-9 and TRBJ1-1; D unresolved. The CDR3 length is 16 residues. Trimming shortened V by 6 bases and J by 1 base, and 18 bases separated the two germline ends. The germline V gene encodes CDR1 SEHNR and CDR2 FQNEAQ (reference sequence). The CDR3 here is CASRAAGEGRNTEAFF. The CDR3 DNA reads TGTGCCAGCAGAGCGGCCGGGGAGGGCCGGAACACTGAAGCTTTCTTT. Full variable domain (outside the CDR3, taken from reference TRBV7-9 and TRBJ1-1): DTGVSQNPRHKITKRGQNVTFRCDPISEHNRLYWYRQTLGQGPEFLTYFQNEAQLEKSRLLSDRFSAERPKGSFSTLEIQRTEQGDSAMYLCASRAAGEGRNTEAFFGQGTRLTVV.

With respect to this clone: Since a far larger clone is one base different, this is likely a read error. In the same sample, other DNA sequences code for this CDR3. The CDR3 protein is CASSPGGYEQYF. The CDR3 region has the DNA TGTGCCAGCAGCCCCGGGGGCTACGAGCAGTACTTC. This chain links TRBV9 with TRBJ2-7; a possible D gene is TRBD2 (6 bases). Germline values: CDR1 SGDLS, CDR2 YYNGEE. The CDR3 loop spans 12 amino acids. Trimming pared 4 bases from V and 3 bases from J, leaving 8 bases between.

This clone has more than one count but fewer than ten. CDR3 in amino acids: CASSETGGDNQPQHF. CDR3 bases: TGTGCCAGCAGTGAGACGGGGGGGGACAATCAGCCCCAGCATTTT. The V gene is TRBV27, the J gene TRBJ1-5; possibly TRBD1 for D (5 bases). V lost 5 bases and J 3 bases, leaving 14 bases between the germline ends. From germline, CDR1 is MNHEY and CDR2 SMNVEV (reference sequence). This CDR3 contains 15 residues.

The rearrangement uses TRBV7-9 and TRBJ2-3; D may be TRBD1 (6 bases). V was trimmed by 5 bases and J by 3 bases, leaving 9 bases between them. There are 13 residues in the CDR3. Per germline, CDR1 SEHNR and CDR2 FQNEAQ (reference sequence). The CDR3 DNA follows: TGTGCCAGCAGCCTTGGACAGACAGATACGCAGTATTTT. Translation: CASSLGQTDTQYF.

The chain combines TRBV29-1 with TRBJ2-7, with 7 nucleotides matching TRBD1. From germline, CDR1 is SQVTM and CDR2 ANQGSEA. The CDR3 is made up of 13 amino acids. V shed 7 bases and J 1 base; nucleotides not matched to a gene: 7. The CDR3 region has the DNA TGCAGCGCAAGAAGGGACAGTTCCTACGAGCAGTACTTC. Its translation is CSARRDSSYEQYF.

This chain connects TRBV21-1 to TRBJ2-1; the listed D gene, TRBD2, was not tested against the DNA. TRBV21-1 corresponds to a pseudogene. The CDR3 spans 15 residues. The CDR3 coding sequence is TGTGCCAGCAACAAAATAGCGGCCACCTCCAATGAGCAGTTCTTC. Residues: CASNKIAATSNEQFF.

The chain is built from TRBV4-2 and TRBJ1-5; a weak D match, TRBD1 (5 bases). Trimming took 0 bases from V and 0 from J, leaving 15 bases between them. The CDR3 loop spans 18 amino acids. Germline V gene sequence: CDR1 LGHNA, CDR2 YNFKEQ. In DNA form, the CDR3 reads TGTGCCAGCAGCCAAGACCCTATCCGGGACCTTAGCAATCAGCCCCAGCATTTT. This encodes CASSQDPIRDLSNQPQHF.

This sequence joins TRBV4-3 and TRBJ2-7; 9 bases fit TRBD2. V trimming: 0 bases; J trimming: 3 bases; junction bases outside the gene matches: 6. The CDR3 length is 16 residues. The germline CDR1 and CDR2 sequences are LGHNA and YSLEER. The CDR3 sequence: CASSQDLASGIYEQYF. In nucleotides, the CDR3 is TGCGCCAGCAGCCAAGATTTAGCTAGCGGGATCTACGAGCAGTACTTC.

V gene TRBV27 combines with J gene TRBJ1-1; tentative D call: TRBD1 (5 bases). The CDR3 is made up of 14 amino acids. The germline V gene has CDR1 MNHEY and CDR2 SMNVEV (reference sequence). V shed 7 bases and J shed 3 bases, with 15 bases lying between them. This CDR3 is CASIQPGRDTEAFF. The CDR3, as DNA: TGTGCCAGCATTCAACCGGGACGTGACACTGAAGCTTTCTTT.

The CDR3 is CASSYEGDTEAFF. The CDR3 nucleotides read TGTGCCAGCAGTTACGAAGGAGACACTGAAGCTTTCTTT. The rearrangement uses TRBV9 and TRBJ1-1; D is unclear. The CDR3 is made up of 13 amino acids. Trimming removed 5 bases from V and 3 bases from J, with 11 bases in between. CDR1 is SGDLS, CDR2 YYNGEE, per germline.

This chain uses TRBV11-2 with TRBJ2-7, with D perhaps assigned TRBD1 or TRBD2 (5 bases each). V shed 6 bases and J shed 3 bases, with 15 bases lying between them. The CDR3 runs 14 residues. Germline V gene lookup returns CDR1 SGHAT and CDR2 FQNNGV. This CDR3 is CASRRRDVHYEQYF. DNA of the CDR3: TGTGCCAGCAGACGACGGGACGTTCACTACGAGCAGTACTTC.

V usage is TRBV25-1 and J usage is TRBJ2-3; 8 bases match TRBD2. The CDR3 is 16 residues long. J lost 5 bases, V lost 8 bases, and 15 bases had no gene match. CDR1 and CDR2 (germline): MGHDK, SYGVNS. Here the CDR3 DNA reads TGTGCCAGCTCCACGACTAGCGACCGAGGGGAAGATACGCAGTATTTT. This translates into CASSTTSDRGEDTQYF.

This sequence joins TRBV6-1 and TRBJ1-2; D is unresolved. This CDR3 has 15 amino acids. Germline assignment: CDR1 MNHNS and CDR2 SASEGT. V was cut by 2 bases and J by 3 bases, with 13 bases left in between. The CDR3 here is CASSELISVDYGYTF. Written as DNA, the CDR3 is TGTGCCAGCAGTGAACTGATCTCCGTGGACTATGGCTACACCTTC.

V is TRBV7-6 and J is TRBJ1-1; no clear D. Trimming removed 1 base at V and 0 bases at J, with 15 bases between. CDR1 is SGHVS, CDR2 FNYEAQ, per germline. The CDR3 runs to 17 residues. The CDR3 region is CASSLDRQVPMNTEAFF. In nucleotides, the CDR3 is TGTGCCAGCAGCTTAGATCGGCAGGTGCCCATGAACACTGAAGCTTTCTTT.

V gene TRBV5-1 combines with J gene TRBJ2-1; no reliable D call. The V end was cut by 2 bases, the J end by 0 bases, with 12 bases between. The germline V gene encodes CDR1 SGHRS and CDR2 YFSETQ. The CDR3 spans 16 residues. The CDR3 region is CASSLEQPSSYNEQFF. The CDR3 nucleotides are TGCGCCAGCAGCTTAGAACAGCCCAGCTCCTACAATGAGCAGTTCTTC.

V and J are TRBV27 and TRBJ2-1; a possible D gene is TRBD2 (6 bases). From germline, CDR1 is MNHEY and CDR2 SMNVEV (reference sequence). The CDR3 is 16 amino acids. V lost 0 bases and J lost 7, with 16 bases in between. The CDR3 region is CASSLSRGLPGNEQFF. CDR3 DNA sequence: TGTGCCAGCAGTTTATCGAGGGGACTCCCTGGGAATGAGCAGTTCTTC.

V usage is TRBV7-2 and J usage is TRBJ2-7; D unclear. This CDR3 region has 13 residues. Trimming pared 3 bases from V and 3 bases from J, leaving 9 bases between. Germline CDR1 reads SGHTA; CDR2 reads FQGNSA. CDR3 sequence: CASSFNIYYEQYF. CDR3 DNA: TGTGCCAGCAGCTTCAACATTTACTACGAGCAGTACTTC.

The chain combines TRBV4-3 with TRBJ2-1, with TRBD2 matching over 9 bases. This CDR3 is built from 16 residues. The V gene end was trimmed by 3 bases and the J gene end by 8 bases; junction bases not matched to a gene: 11. CDR1 and CDR2 from the germline V gene are LGHNA and YSLEER. The CDR3 coding sequence is TGCGCCAGCAGCCAGGGGGCAGCGGGAGGTTTCCATGAGCAGTTCTTC. Translated, it gives CASSQGAAGGFHEQFF.